One and the same sample provided the 28 T cell receptor beta chains below, sequenced in a study of Ad26.COV2.S vaccination and SARS-CoV-2 variants. The assay was immunoSEQ multiplex PCR, and TCRdb's table has in-frame clones only and misses some. The repertoire includes 300,000 to 400,000 clones, about nine tenths of them detected once, and around 3.5% sits in the top ten. Treatment here: approximately 18 received Ad26.COV2.S at low or high dose, single or two shots; 5 received placebo; per-sample allocation not given. Following the first vaccine or placebo injection, samples were taken on day 63. Sequenced here: peripheral blood, sampled in a trial of Ad26.COV2.S vaccine versus placebo. These receptors originate from a person aged 18-65 years who received the Ad26.COV2.S COVID-19 vaccine or a placebo.

The table lists this clone with a few counts. The V call is TRBV6-6, the J call TRBJ1-6; D remains ambiguous. CDR3 length: 15 residues. The germline CDR1 and CDR2 sequences are MNHNY and SVGAGI (reference sequence). V lost 0 bases and J 5 bases, leaving 8 bases between the germline ends. CDR3 amino acids: CASSYSTQDNSPLHF. DNA for the CDR3: TGTGCCAGCAGTTACTCGACCCAAGATAATTCACCCCTCCACTTT.

The table lists this clone with a few counts. This chain uses TRBV11-2 with TRBJ1-2; 7 positions agree with TRBD1. V dropped 4 bases and J dropped 5; count of bases not matched to a gene: 4. Germline CDR1 and CDR2: SGHAT and FQNNGV. This CDR3 contains 13 residues. DNA of the CDR3: TGTGCCAGCAGCTCAACAGGGGCGTATGGCTACACCTTC. The encoded protein is CASSSTGAYGYTF.

This clone was observed a handful of times. The V gene is TRBV11-2, the J gene TRBJ1-1; D is possibly TRBD1 (5 bases). The CDR3 has 14 amino acids. V lost 2 bases, J lost 6 bases, and 13 bases lay in between. Germline CDR1 and CDR2: SGHAT and FQNNGV. In nucleotides, the CDR3 is TGTGCCAGCAGCTTAATGGGCAGGGTCGCTGAAGCTTTCTTT. As protein: CASSLMGRVAEAFF.

J is TRBJ1-3 and V is TRBV7-2, with 7 positions matching TRBD1. Trimming took 3 bases from V and 6 from J; bases not matched to a gene: 8. The CDR3 is made up of 15 amino acids. CDR1 is SGHTA and CDR2 is FQGNSA in the germline V gene. The chain's CDR3 is CASSLGLGQLNTIYF. In DNA form, the CDR3 reads TGTGCCAGCAGCTTGGGGCTGGGACAGTTAAACACCATATATTTT.

The sample holds one count of this clone. The chain couples TRBV18 to TRBJ2-7; D unresolved. Between the trimmed V and J ends, which lost 3 bases and 3 bases, there was a span of 15 bases. The CDR3 loop spans 15 amino acids. The germline gives CDR1 KGHSH, CDR2 LQKENI. The CDR3 is CASSPDTLGSYEQYF. The CDR3, as DNA: TGTGCCAGCTCACCCGACACCCTTGGAAGCTACGAGCAGTACTTC.

This clone was seen just once. The rearrangement uses TRBV13 and TRBJ1-3; TRBD1 might be the D (5 bases). V was clipped by 5 bases and J by 6 bases, with 17 bases between them. The CDR3 covers 15 residues. CDR1 and CDR2 from the germline V gene are PRHDT and FYEKMQ (reference sequence). CDR3 protein: CASSRGGLRENTIYF. CDR3 DNA sequence: TGTGCCAGCAGCCGGGGGGGTTTGCGCGAAAACACCATATATTTT.

The rearrangement joins TRBV5-6 to TRBJ2-1; 13 positions agree with TRBD2. With V trimmed by 3 bases and J by 6 bases, 0 bases remained unmatched. Germline V CDR1 and CDR2: SGHDT, YYEEEE. The CDR3 has 14 amino acids. The DNA for the CDR3 is TGTGCCAGCAGCTGGACTAGCGGGGGCAATGAGCAGTTCTTC. Translation: CASSWTSGGNEQFF. The whole variable domain, filled in from reference TRBV5-6 and TRBJ2-1, reads DAGVTQSPTHLIKTRGQQVTLRCSPKSGHDTVSWYQQALGQGPQFIFQYYEEEERQRGNFPDRFSGHQFPNYSSELNVNALLLGDSALYLCASSWTSGGNEQFFGPGTRLTVL.

The genes are TRBV12-3 or TRBV12-4 and TRBJ1-1; D is ambiguous. V lost 6 bases and J 1 base, leaving 9 bases between the germline ends. The CDR3 extends over 13 amino acids. The CDR3: CASRLTGNTEAFF. The CDR3 DNA reads TGTGCCAGCAGATTGACTGGGAACACTGAAGCTTTCTTT.

This sequence joins TRBV7-8 and TRBJ2-1; TRBD2 matches 7 bases. The length of the CDR3 is 14 residues. Losses at the gene ends were 5 bases for V and 10 bases for J; bases not matched to a gene: 11. CDR1 and CDR2 from the germline V gene are SGHVS and FQNEAQ. The CDR3 reads CASSPPGGGEEQFF. The CDR3 nucleotides read TGTGCCAGCAGCCCACCGGGCGGGGGTGAGGAGCAGTTCTTC.

This clone came up once. The chain carries TRBV19 and TRBJ2-7; no reliable D call. Germline V lookup: CDR1 LNHDA, CDR2 SQIVND (reference sequence). V lost 5 bases to trimming and J lost 5 bases, with 19 bases between them. The CDR3 is 15 residues long. The CDR3 spells CASSADPINYHEQYF. CDR3 coding DNA: TGTGCCAGTAGTGCAGACCCAATAAATTATCACGAGCAGTACTTC. The entire variable domain, with the rest obtained from reference TRBV19 and TRBJ2-7, is as follows: DGGITQSPKYLFRKEGQNVTLSCEQNLNHDAMYWYRQDPGQGLRLIYYSQIVNDFQKGDIAEGYSVSREKKESFPLTVTSAQKNPTAFYLCASSADPINYHEQYFGPGTRLTVT.

Comment on this clone: Other nucleotide sequences in the sample specify the same CDR3. The V call is TRBV9, the J call TRBJ1-1; D might be TRBD1 (6 bases). The CDR3 spans 13 residues. V was trimmed by 2 bases and J by 3 bases, leaving 8 bases between them. The V gene's germline CDR1 is SGDLS and CDR2 YYNGEE. In nucleotides, the CDR3 is TGTGCCAGCAGCGTGAGGGGGGACACTGAAGCTTTCTTT. Translated, it gives CASSVRGDTEAFF.

This rearrangement joins TRBV30 to TRBJ1-1, with TRBD1 identical over 8 bases. V dropped 5 bases and J dropped 5; count of bases not matched to a gene: 4. There are 12 residues in the CDR3. Germline CDR1 is GTSNPN and CDR2 is SVGIG (reference sequence). The CDR3, as DNA: TGTGCCTGGGGACAGGGTTGGACTGAAGCTTTCTTT. This gives the protein CAWGQGWTEAFF.

Concerning this clone: The sample carries other DNA sequences with the same CDR3. This chain links TRBV6-5 with TRBJ1-3; 8 nucleotides match TRBD1. This CDR3 spans 15 amino acids. Germline V gene data show CDR1 as MNHEY and CDR2 as SVGAGI. V shed 6 bases, J shed 0 bases, and the junction held 4 bases outside the gene matches. CDR3 protein: CASSFQGASGNTIYF. CDR3 nucleotides: TGTGCCAGCAGCTTCCAGGGGGCCTCTGGAAACACCATATATTTT.

This chain links TRBV30 with TRBJ2-3; 8 nucleotides line up with TRBD2. Trimming at V came to 8 bases and at J to 0 bases, leaving 7 bases not matched to a gene. CDR1 GTSNPN and CDR2 SVGIG come from the germline V gene (reference sequence). This CDR3 is built from 14 residues. CDR3 sequence reads: CAVRAGASTDTQYF. In DNA form, the CDR3 reads TGTGCCGTCCGAGCGGGGGCCAGCACAGATACGCAGTATTTT.

This clone was counted once. The chain recombines TRBV5-4 with TRBJ2-7; D not resolved. Per the germline V gene, CDR1 is SGHNT and CDR2 is YYREEE (reference sequence). This CDR3 spans 11 amino acids. With 3 bases removed from V and 3 bases from J, the gap between germline ends came to 4 bases. The CDR3 DNA sequence: TGTGCCAGCAGCTCTGACTACGAGCAGTACTTC. Amino acids: CASSSDYEQYF.

The rearrangement uses TRBV29-1 and TRBJ2-3, with TRBD2 matching over 7 bases. The trim removed 0 bases at V and 4 bases at J, leaving 7 bases unmatched. CDR3 size: 15 residues. Germline assignment: CDR1 SQVTM and CDR2 ANQGSEA. The CDR3 loop reads CSVEDKRGPADTQYF. CDR3 in DNA: TGCAGCGTTGAAGATAAGCGGGGCCCGGCAGATACGCAGTATTTT.

In its sample, this clone was seen a few times. The chain combines TRBV3-1 (or the pseudogene TRBV3-2) with TRBJ1-4; D gene unclear. The germline CDR1 and CDR2 sequences are LGHDT and YNNKEL (reference sequence). With 1 base removed from V and 8 bases from J, the gap between germline ends came to 5 bases. CDR3 length: 12 amino acids. DNA for the CDR3: TGTGCCAGCAGCCAAGCTGAGGAAAAACTGTTTTTT. Protein: CASSQAEEKLFF.

This clone was found once. The chain links TRBV27 to TRBJ1-1; 9 bases line up with TRBD1. This CDR3 has 15 amino acids. J gave up 4 bases and V 5 bases, and 8 bases lay outside the gene matches. From germline, CDR1 is MNHEY and CDR2 SMNVEV (reference sequence). The CDR3 DNA reads TGTGCCAGCAGTCCGGTGGGACAGGGAACCACTGAAGCTTTCTTT. It specifies CASSPVGQGTTEAFF.

The gene calls are TRBV20-1 and TRBJ1-1; D is undetermined. Trimming removed 7 bases from V and 0 bases from J, with 6 bases in between. Germline CDR1 DFQATT, CDR2 SNEGSKA (reference sequence). The CDR3 is 11 residues long. CDR3 sequence: CSVRVNTEAFF. The CDR3 nucleotides are TGCAGTGTCCGGGTGAACACTGAAGCTTTCTTT.

The chain carries TRBV15 and TRBJ1-2; perhaps TRBD1 as D (5 bases). The CDR3 is 16 amino acids. V lost 5 bases and J lost 1, with 17 bases in between. The germline V gene has CDR1 LNHNV and CDR2 YYDKDF (reference sequence). The DNA for the CDR3 is TGTGCCACCAGCGGGGACCGGATCAGCCGTAACTATGGCTACACCTTC. This translates into CATSGDRISRNYGYTF. Full variable domain (outside the CDR3, taken from reference TRBV15 and TRBJ1-2): DAMVIQNPRYQVTQFGKPVTLSCSQTLNHNVMYWYQQKSSQAPKLLFHYYDKDFNNEADTPDNFQSRRPNTSFCFLDIRSPGLGDTAMYLCATSGDRISRNYGYTFGSGTRLTVV.

The gene calls are TRBV5-1 and TRBJ2-5; 9 nucleotides align to TRBD2. The CDR3 sequence is 15 residues long. The junction had 5 bases not matched to a gene; V was cut back by 5 bases and J by 0 bases. Germline CDR1 and CDR2: SGHRS and YFSETQ. The CDR3 sequence: CASSPLAGNQETQYF. Here the CDR3 DNA reads TGCGCCAGCAGTCCACTAGCGGGTAACCAAGAGACCCAGTACTTC.

The CDR3 bases are TGTGCCAGCAGCGTAGGTAGCGGGGGTGTGAATGAGCAGTTCTTC. As protein: CASSVGSGGVNEQFF. The V and J genes are TRBV9 and TRBJ2-1; TRBD2 matches 9 bases. CDR1 SGDLS and CDR2 YYNGEE come from the germline V gene. The V segment lost 0 bases and the J segment 7 bases; nucleotides outside the gene matches: 5. This CDR3 comprises 15 residues.

Concerning this clone itself: Other DNA sequences in this specimen translate into the identical CDR3. The chain has TRBV7-9 and TRBJ1-1; D is undetermined. Trimming took off 0 bases at V and 1 base at J, with 6 bases between the two ends. The germline gives CDR1 SEHNR, CDR2 FQNEAQ (reference sequence). The CDR3 is 14 residues long. The CDR3 reads CASSLARPNTEAFF. CDR3 bases: TGTGCCAGCAGCTTAGCGCGGCCGAACACTGAAGCTTTCTTT.

This chain links TRBV5-5 with TRBJ1-2; 7 positions agree with TRBD1. V lost 0 bases, J lost 0 bases, and 8 bases stayed unmatched. CDR1 and CDR2 (germline): SGHKS, YYEKEE (reference sequence). The CDR3 runs to 17 residues. CDR3 loop: CASSLEGGSITNYGYTF. In DNA, the CDR3 is TGTGCCAGCAGCTTGGAAGGGGGCAGTATTACTAACTATGGCTACACCTTC.

The chain employs TRBV6-2 or TRBV6-3 and TRBJ2-1; 9 nucleotides match TRBD2. Per germline, CDR1 MNHEY and CDR2 SVGEGT. CDR3 length: 21 residues. V was clipped by 0 bases and J by 0 bases; unmatched bases: 15. The CDR3, as DNA: TGTGCCAGCAGTTACTCCCCCGGGGTAGCGGGGGTTCCAAGCTCCTACAATGAGCAGTTCTTC. Translation: CASSYSPGVAGVPSSYNEQFF.

V usage is TRBV6-5 and J usage is TRBJ2-7; D not resolved. The V gene's germline CDR1 is MNHEY and CDR2 SVGAGI. This CDR3 has 12 amino acids. Trimming took 6 bases from V and 3 from J, leaving 9 bases between them. The DNA of the CDR3 is TGTGCCAGCAGGGGTTTGAGCTACGAGCAGTACTTC. This translates into CASRGLSYEQYF.

The J gene is TRBJ2-3, the V gene TRBV11-1; D gene uncertain. Trimming cost V 2 bases and J 5 bases, with 14 bases left between them. This CDR3 spans 15 amino acids. Looked up from germline, CDR1 is SGHAT and CDR2 is FQDESV (reference sequence). CDR3 region: CASSLNALQGDTQYF. The CDR3 DNA sequence: TGTGCCAGCAGCTTAAATGCCTTACAAGGAGATACGCAGTATTTT.

In this sample, this clone turned up a few times. The chain joins TRBV30 to TRBJ1-3; unclear D gene. Deletions cut 2 bases from V and 2 bases from J, with 4 bases between. The length of the CDR3 is 12 residues. From germline, CDR1 is GTSNPN and CDR2 SVGIG (reference sequence). The CDR3 region is CAWSSPGNTIYF. CDR3 nucleotide sequence: TGTGCCTGGAGTTCTCCTGGAAACACCATATATTTT.